Included here is one TCR beta chain sequence, with context. TCR beta sequencing was performed on blood CD8+ and CD4+ T cells. Those who served as multiple sclerosis controls were treatment-naive patients with stable or active relapsing-remitting disease. The record originates from a study of CD8 T cells in Susac syndrome. This CDR3 region has 17 residues. V shed 3 bases and J 5 bases; nucleotides not matched to a gene: 12. CDR1 LNHDA and CDR2 SQIVND come from the germline V gene (reference sequence). About 0.45 to 1 ug RNA was reverse transcribed with random hexamers. Amplification of TCR beta CDR3 across 54 Vbeta and 13 Jbeta was performed with immunoSEQ multiplex PCR. Via MiXCR, TCRdb re-called the immunoSEQ multiplex PCR reads, giving one row per CDR3 protein. The sample has some 400,000 distinct CDR3 sequences; more than 80% are singletons.

This clonotype originated in a human donor with multiple sclerosis. The chain recombines TRBV19 with TRBJ1-5; 8 nucleotides agree with TRBD1. Material for sequencing was CD8+ T cells from PBMCs. For the CDR3, the DNA is TGTGCCAGTAGTATTTCTTCTGCAGGGGGCGTTTATCAGCCCCAGCATTTT. Encoded protein: CASSISSAGGVYQPQHF.